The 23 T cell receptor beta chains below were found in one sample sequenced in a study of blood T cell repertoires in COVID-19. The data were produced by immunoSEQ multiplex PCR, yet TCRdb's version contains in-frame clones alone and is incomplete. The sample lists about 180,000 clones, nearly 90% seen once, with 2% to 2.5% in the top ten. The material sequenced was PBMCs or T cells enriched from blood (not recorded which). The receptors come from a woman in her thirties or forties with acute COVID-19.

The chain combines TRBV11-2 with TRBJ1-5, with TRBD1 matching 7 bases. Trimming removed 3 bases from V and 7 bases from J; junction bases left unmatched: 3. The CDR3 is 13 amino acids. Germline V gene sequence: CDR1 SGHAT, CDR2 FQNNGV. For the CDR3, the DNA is TGTGCCAGCAGCTTCGACAGGGCGCAGCCCCAGCATTTT. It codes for CASSFDRAQPQHF.

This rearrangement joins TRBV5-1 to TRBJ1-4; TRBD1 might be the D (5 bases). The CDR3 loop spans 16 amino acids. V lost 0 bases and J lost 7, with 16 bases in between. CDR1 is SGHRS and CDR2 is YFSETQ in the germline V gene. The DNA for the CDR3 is TGCGCCAGCAGCTTGGCCTCTCAGGGCGGGGGTGAAAAACTGTTTTTT. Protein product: CASSLASQGGGEKLFF. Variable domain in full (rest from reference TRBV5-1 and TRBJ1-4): KAGVTQTPRYLIKTRGQQVTLSCSPISGHRSVSWYQQTPGQGLQFLFEYFSETQRNKGNFPGRFSGRQFSNSRSEMNVSTLELGDSALYLCASSLASQGGGEKLFFGSGTQLSVL.

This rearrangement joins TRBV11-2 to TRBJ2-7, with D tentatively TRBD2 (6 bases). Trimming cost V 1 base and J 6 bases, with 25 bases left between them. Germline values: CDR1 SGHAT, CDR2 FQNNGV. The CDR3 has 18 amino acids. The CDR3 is CASSLAPIPRDSLGEQYF. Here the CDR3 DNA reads TGTGCCAGCAGCTTAGCACCCATCCCCCGGGACTCCCTTGGCGAGCAGTACTTC.

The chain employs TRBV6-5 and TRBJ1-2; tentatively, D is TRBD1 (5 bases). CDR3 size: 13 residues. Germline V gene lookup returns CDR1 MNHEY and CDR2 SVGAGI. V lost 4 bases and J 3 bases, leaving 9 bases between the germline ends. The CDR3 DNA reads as TGTGCCAGCAGTTCTTGGGGGGACTATGGCTACACCTTC. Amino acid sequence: CASSSWGDYGYTF.

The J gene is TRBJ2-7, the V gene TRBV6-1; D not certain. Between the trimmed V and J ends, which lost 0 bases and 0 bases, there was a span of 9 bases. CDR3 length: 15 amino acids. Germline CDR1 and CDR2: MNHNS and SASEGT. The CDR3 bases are TGTGCCAGCAGTGAAGCATCAGGTAGCTCCTACGAGCAGTACTTC. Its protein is CASSEASGSSYEQYF.

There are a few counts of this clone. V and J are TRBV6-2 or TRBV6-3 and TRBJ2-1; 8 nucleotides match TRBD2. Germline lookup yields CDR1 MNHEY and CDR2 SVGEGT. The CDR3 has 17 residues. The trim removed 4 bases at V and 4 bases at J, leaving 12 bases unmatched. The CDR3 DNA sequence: TGTGCCAGCAGTTTTTCCCAAGCTAGCGGGTTGTACAATGAGCAGTTCTTC. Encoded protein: CASSFSQASGLYNEQFF.

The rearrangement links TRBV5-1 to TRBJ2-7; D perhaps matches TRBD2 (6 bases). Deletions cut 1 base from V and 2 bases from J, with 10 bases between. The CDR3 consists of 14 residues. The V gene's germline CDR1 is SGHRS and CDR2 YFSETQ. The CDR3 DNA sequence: TGCGCCAGCAGCTTGAGGGGCGGGACCTACGAGCAGTACTTC. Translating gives CASSLRGGTYEQYF. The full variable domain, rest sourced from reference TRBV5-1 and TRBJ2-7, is KAGVTQTPRYLIKTRGQQVTLSCSPISGHRSVSWYQQTPGQGLQFLFEYFSETQRNKGNFPGRFSGRQFSNSRSEMNVSTLELGDSALYLCASSLRGGTYEQYFGPGTRLTVT.

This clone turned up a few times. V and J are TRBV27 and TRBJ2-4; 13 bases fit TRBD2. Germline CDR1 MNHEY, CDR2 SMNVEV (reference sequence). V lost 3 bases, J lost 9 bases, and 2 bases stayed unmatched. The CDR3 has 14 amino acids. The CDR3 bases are TGTGCCAGCAGTTTGGGACTAGCGGGATCCATTCAGTACTTC. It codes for CASSLGLAGSIQYF.

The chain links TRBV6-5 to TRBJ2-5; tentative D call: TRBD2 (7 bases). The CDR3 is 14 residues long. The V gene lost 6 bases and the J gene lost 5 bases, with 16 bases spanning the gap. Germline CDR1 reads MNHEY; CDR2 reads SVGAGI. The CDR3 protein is CASREQGRGETQYF. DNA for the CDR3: TGTGCCAGCAGGGAGCAGGGGAGGGGGGAGACCCAGTACTTC.

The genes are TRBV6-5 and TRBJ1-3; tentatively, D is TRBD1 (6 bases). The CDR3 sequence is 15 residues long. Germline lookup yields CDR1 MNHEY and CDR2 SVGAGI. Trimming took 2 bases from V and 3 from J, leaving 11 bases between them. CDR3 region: CASSYLGASGNTIYF. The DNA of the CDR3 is TGTGCCAGCAGTTACCTGGGGGCAAGTGGAAACACCATATATTTT.

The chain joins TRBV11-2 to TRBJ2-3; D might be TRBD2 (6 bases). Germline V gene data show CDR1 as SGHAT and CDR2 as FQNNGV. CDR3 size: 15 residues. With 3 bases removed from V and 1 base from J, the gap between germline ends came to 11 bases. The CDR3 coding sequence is TGTGCCAGCAGCTTCCGGGACTCTCGCACAGATACGCAGTATTTT. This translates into CASSFRDSRTDTQYF.

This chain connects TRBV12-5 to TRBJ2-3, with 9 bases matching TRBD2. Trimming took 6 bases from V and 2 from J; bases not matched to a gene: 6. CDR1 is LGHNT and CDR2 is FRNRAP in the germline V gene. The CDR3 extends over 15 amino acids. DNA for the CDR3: TGTGCTAGTGGCTCGACTAGCGGAACCACAGATACGCAGTATTTT. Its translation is CASGSTSGTTDTQYF.

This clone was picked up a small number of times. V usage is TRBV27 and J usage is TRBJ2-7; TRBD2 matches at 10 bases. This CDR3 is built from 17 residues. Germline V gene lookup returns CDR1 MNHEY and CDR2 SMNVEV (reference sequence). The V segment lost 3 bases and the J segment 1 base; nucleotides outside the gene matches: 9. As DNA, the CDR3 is TGTGCCAGCAGTTTGATGCTAGCGGGAGAGGGATCCTACGAGCAGTACTTC. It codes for CASSLMLAGEGSYEQYF.

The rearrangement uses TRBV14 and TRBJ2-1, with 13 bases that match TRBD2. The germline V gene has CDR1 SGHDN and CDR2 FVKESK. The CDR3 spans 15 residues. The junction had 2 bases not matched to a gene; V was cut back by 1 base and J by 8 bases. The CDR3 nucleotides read TGTGCCAGCAGCCAAGGGACTAGCGGGAGAGATGAGCAGTTCTTC. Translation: CASSQGTSGRDEQFF.

The CDR3 DNA sequence: TGTGCCAGCAGCTTAAGTCCCCTAGCGGGGGCGAGCAATGAGCAGTTCTTC. This encodes CASSLSPLAGASNEQFF. V gene TRBV7-9 combines with J gene TRBJ2-1, with 10 bases matching TRBD2. Germline V gives CDR1 SEHNR, CDR2 FQNEAQ (reference sequence). V lost 2 bases to trimming and J lost 6 bases; unmatched junction nucleotides: 10. This CDR3 spans 17 amino acids.

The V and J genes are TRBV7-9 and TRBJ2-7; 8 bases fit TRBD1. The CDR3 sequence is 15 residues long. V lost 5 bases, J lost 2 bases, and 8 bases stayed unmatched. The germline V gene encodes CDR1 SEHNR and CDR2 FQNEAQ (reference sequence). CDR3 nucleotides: TGTGCCAGCAGCACTGACAGGGGCGTTCCCTACGAGCAGTACTTC. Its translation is CASSTDRGVPYEQYF.

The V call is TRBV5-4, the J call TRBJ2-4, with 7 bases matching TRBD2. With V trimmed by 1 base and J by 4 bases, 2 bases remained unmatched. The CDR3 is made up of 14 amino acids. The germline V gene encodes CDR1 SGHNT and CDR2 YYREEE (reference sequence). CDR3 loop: CASSLWGGKNIQYF. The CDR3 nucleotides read TGTGCCAGCAGCTTGTGGGGGGGTAAAAACATTCAGTACTTC. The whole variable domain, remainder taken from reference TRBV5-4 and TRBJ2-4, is ETGVTQSPTHLIKTRGQQVTLRCSSQSGHNTVSWYQQALGQGPQFIFQYYREEENGRGNFPPRFSGLQFPNYSSELNVNALELDDSALYLCASSLWGGKNIQYFGAGTRLSVL.

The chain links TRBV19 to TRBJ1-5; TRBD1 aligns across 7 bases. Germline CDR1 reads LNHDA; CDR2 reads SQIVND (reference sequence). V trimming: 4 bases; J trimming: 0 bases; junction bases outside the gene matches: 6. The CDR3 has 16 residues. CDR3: CASSTEGTASNQPQHF. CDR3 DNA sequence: TGTGCCAGTAGTACCGAGGGGACAGCTAGCAATCAGCCCCAGCATTTT.

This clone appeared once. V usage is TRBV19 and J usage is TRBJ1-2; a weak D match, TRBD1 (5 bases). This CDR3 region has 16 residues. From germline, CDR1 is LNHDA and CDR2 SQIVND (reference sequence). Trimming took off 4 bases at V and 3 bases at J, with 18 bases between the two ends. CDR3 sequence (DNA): TGTGCCAGTAGTACTCCGGGGGGAACTGACTACTATGGCTACACCTTC. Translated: CASSTPGGTDYYGYTF.

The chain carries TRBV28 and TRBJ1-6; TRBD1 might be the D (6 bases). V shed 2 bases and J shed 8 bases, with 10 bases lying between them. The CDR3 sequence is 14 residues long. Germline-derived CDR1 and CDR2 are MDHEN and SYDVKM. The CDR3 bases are TGTGCCAGCAGTTTAGTCAGACAGGATTCACCCCTCCACTTT. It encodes CASSLVRQDSPLHF.

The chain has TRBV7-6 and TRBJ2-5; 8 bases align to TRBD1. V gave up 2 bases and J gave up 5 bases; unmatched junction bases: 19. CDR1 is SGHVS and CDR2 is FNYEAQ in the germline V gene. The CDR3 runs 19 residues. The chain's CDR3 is CASSLKLRGRTGSQETQYF. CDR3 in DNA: TGTGCCAGCAGCTTAAAGTTGAGAGGCCGGACAGGGTCCCAGGAGACCCAGTACTTC.

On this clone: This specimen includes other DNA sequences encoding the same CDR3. The CDR3 nucleotides read TGTGCCAGCAGTCCTTCGGGACAATCTAATTCACCCCTCCACTTT. This sequence encodes CASSPSGQSNSPLHF. The chain couples TRBV6-5 to TRBJ1-6; TRBD1 might be the D (6 bases). Germline loops: CDR1 MNHEY, CDR2 SVGAGI. The CDR3 consists of 15 residues. Trimming removed 5 bases at V and 6 bases at J, with 14 bases between.

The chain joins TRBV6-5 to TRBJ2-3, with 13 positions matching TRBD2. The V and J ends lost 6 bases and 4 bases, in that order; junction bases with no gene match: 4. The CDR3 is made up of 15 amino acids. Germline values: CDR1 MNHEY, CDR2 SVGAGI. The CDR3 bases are TGTGCCAGCAGCCTAACTAGCGGGGGGGCAGATACGCAGTATTTT. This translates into CASSLTSGGADTQYF.